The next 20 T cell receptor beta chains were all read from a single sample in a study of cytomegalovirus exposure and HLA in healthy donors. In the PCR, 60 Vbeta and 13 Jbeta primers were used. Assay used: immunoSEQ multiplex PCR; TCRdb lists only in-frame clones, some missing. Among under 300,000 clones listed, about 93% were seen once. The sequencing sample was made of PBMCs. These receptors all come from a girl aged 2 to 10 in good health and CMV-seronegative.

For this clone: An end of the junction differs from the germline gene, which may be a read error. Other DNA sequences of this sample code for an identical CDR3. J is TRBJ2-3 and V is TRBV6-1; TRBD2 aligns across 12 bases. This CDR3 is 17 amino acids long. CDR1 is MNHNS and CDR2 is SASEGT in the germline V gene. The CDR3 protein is CASSEATSGGLGDTQYF. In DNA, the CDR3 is TGCGCCAGCAGTGAAGCGACTAGCGGGGGACTAGGGGATACGCAGTATTTT.

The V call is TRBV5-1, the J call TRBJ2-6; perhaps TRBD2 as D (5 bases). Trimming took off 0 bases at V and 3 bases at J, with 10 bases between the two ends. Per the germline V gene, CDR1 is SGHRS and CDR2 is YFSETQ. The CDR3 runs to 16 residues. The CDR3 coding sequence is TGCGCCAGCAGCTTGGCGGGGATAAATGGGGCCAACGTCCTGACTTTC. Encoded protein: CASSLAGINGANVLTF. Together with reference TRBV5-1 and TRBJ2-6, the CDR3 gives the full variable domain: KAGVTQTPRYLIKTRGQQVTLSCSPISGHRSVSWYQQTPGQGLQFLFEYFSETQRNKGNFPGRFSGRQFSNSRSEMNVSTLELGDSALYLCASSLAGINGANVLTFGAGSRLTVL.

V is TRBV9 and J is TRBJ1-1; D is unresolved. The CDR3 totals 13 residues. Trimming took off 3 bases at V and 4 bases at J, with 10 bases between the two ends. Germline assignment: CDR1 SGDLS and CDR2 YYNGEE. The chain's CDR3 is CASSARMATEAFF. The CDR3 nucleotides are TGTGCCAGCAGCGCCCGCATGGCCACTGAAGCTTTCTTT.

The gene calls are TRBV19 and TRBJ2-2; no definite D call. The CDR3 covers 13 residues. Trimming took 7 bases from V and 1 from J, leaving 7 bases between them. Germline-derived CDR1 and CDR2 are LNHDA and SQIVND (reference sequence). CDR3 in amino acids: CASIAWNTGELFF. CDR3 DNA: TGTGCCAGTATAGCCTGGAACACCGGGGAGCTGTTTTTT.

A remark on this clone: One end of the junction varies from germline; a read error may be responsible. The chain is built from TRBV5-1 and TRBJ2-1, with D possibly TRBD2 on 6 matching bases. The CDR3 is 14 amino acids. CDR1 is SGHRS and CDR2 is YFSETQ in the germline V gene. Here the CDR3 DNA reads TGCGCCAGCTGCGGGGCAGGCTCCGACAATGAGCAGTTCTTC. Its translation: CASCGAGSDNEQFF. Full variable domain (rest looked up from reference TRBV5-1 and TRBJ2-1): KAGVTQTPRYLIKTRGQQVTLSCSPISGHRSVSWYQQTPGQGLQFLFEYFSETQRNKGNFPGRFSGRQFSNSRSEMNVSTLELGDSALYLCASCGAGSDNEQFFGPGTRLTVL.

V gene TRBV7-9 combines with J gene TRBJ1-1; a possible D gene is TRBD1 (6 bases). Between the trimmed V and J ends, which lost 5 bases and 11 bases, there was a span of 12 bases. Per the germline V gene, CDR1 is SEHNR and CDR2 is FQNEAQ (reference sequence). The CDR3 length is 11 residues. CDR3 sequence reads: CASSPGHGAFF. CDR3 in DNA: TGTGCCAGCAGCCCGGGACACGGTGCTTTCTTT. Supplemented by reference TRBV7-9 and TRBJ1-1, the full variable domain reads DTGVSQNPRHKITKRGQNVTFRCDPISEHNRLYWYRQTLGQGPEFLTYFQNEAQLEKSRLLSDRFSAERPKGSFSTLEIQRTEQGDSAMYLCASSPGHGAFFGQGTRLTVV.

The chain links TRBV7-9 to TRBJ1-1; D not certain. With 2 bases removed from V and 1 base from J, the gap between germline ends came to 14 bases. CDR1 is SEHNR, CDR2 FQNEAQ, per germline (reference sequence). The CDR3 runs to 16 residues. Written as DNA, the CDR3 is TGTGCCAGCAGCTTACGGGTCCCCGGGGAGAACACTGAAGCTTTCTTT. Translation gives CASSLRVPGENTEAFF.

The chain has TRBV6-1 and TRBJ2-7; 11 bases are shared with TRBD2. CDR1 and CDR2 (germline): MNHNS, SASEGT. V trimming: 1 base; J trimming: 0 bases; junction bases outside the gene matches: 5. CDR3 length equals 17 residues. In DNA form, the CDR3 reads TGTGCCAGCAGTGAAGTCGGTAGCGGGGGGGACTCCTACGAGCAGTACTTC. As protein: CASSEVGSGGDSYEQYF.

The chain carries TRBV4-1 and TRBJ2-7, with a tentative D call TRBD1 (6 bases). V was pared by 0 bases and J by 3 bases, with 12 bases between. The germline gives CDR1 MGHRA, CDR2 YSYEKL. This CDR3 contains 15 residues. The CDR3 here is CASSQDEAGVYEQYF. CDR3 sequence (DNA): TGCGCCAGCAGCCAAGATGAGGCAGGGGTCTACGAGCAGTACTTC.

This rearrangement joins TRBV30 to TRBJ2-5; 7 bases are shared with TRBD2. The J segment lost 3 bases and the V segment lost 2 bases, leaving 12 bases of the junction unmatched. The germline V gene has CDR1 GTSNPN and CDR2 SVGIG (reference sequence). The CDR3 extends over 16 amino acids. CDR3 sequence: CAWSPLGTTKKETQYF. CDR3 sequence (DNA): TGTGCCTGGAGTCCCCTAGGGACTACTAAAAAAGAGACCCAGTACTTC.

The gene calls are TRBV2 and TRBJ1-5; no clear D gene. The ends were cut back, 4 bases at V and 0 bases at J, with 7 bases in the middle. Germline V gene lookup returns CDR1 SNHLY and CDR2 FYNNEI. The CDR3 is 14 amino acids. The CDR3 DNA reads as TGTGCCAGCAGTGCGTTTAATAGCAATCAGCCCCAGCATTTT. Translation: CASSAFNSNQPQHF.

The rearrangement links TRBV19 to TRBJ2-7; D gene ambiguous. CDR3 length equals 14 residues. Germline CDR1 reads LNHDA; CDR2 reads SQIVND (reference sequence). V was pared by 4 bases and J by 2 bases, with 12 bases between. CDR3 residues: CASSTRLSPYEQYF. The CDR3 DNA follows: TGTGCCAGTAGTACCAGGCTGTCCCCCTACGAGCAGTACTTC.

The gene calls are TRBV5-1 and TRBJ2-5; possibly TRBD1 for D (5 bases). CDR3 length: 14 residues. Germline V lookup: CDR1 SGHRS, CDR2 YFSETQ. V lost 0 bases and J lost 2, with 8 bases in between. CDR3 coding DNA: TGCGCCAGCAGCTTGGATCAGGGTCAAGAGACCCAGTACTTC. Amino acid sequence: CASSLDQGQETQYF.

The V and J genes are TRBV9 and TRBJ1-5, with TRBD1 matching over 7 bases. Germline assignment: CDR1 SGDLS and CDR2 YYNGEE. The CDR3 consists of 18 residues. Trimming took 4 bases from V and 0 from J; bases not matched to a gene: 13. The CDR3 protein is CASSSGQEGTYSNQPQHF. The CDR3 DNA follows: TGTGCCAGCAGCTCAGGACAGGAGGGAACTTATAGCAATCAGCCCCAGCATTTT.

CDR3 in amino acids: CASSDGLHTEAFF. Written as DNA, the CDR3 is TGCGCCAGCAGTGACGGTCTACACACTGAAGCTTTCTTT. This chain links TRBV10-2 with TRBJ1-1; D remains ambiguous. Trimming removed 3 bases at V and 3 bases at J, with 8 bases between. The CDR3 consists of 13 residues. Germline assignment: CDR1 WSHSY and CDR2 SAAADI.

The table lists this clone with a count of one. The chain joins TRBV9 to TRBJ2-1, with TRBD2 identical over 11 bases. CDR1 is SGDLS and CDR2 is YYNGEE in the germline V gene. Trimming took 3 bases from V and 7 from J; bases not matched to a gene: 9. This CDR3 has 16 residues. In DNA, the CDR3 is TGTGCCAGCAGCGGCCCGACTAGCGGGATCGAGAATGAGCAGTTCTTC. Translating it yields CASSGPTSGIENEQFF.

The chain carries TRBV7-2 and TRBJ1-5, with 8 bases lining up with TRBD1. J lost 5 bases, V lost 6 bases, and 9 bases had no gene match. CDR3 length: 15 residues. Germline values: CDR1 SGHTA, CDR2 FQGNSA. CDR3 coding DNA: TGTGCCAGCAGACCAGCGGTGGACAGGGATCAGCCCCAGCATTTT. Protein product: CASRPAVDRDQPQHF.

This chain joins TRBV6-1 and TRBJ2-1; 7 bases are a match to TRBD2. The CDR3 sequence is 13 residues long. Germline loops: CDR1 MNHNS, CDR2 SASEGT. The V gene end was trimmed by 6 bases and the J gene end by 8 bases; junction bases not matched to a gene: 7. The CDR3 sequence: CASRAGVSHEQFF. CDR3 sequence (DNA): TGTGCCAGCAGGGCGGGGGTTTCGCATGAGCAGTTCTTC.

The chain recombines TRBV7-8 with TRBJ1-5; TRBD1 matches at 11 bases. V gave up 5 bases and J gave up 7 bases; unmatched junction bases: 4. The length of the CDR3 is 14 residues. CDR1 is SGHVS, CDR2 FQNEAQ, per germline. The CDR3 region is CASSPGTGGQPQHF. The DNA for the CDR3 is TGTGCCAGCAGCCCGGGGACAGGGGGGCAGCCCCAGCATTTT.

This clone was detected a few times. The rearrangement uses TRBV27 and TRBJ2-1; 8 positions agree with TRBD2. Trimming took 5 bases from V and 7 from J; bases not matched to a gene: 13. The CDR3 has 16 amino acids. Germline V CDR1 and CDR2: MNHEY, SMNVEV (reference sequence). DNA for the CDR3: TGTGCCAGCAGTCCCCCGGGGGCGGGAGGTGGTAATGAGCAGTTCTTC. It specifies CASSPPGAGGGNEQFF.